One and the same sample provided the 28 T cell receptor beta chains below, sequenced in a study of early T cells in non-severe SARS-CoV-2 infection. From the 5' RACE reads, TCRdb called clonotypes with MiXCR, one entry per CDR3 protein. The sample lists 15,000 to 20,000 distinct CDR3 sequences; about 6% were seen once. The sample here was whole blood, taken at baseline. All receptors come from an adult who was a healthcare worker with PCR-confirmed SARS-CoV-2 infection or an uninfected control (not recorded which).

This clonotype came up many times. The chain uses TRBV7-9 and TRBJ2-7; no reliable D call. CDR3 size: 14 residues. CDR1 and CDR2 from the germline V gene are SEHNR and FQNEAQ (reference sequence). Between the trimmed V and J ends, which lost 2 bases and 3 bases, there was a span of 11 bases. CDR3 loop: CASSLIGAFYEQYF. As DNA, the CDR3 is TGTGCCAGCAGCTTAATAGGCGCGTTCTACGAGCAGTACTTC. The full variable domain, rest sourced from reference TRBV7-9 and TRBJ2-7, is DTGVSQNPRHKITKRGQNVTFRCDPISEHNRLYWYRQTLGQGPEFLTYFQNEAQLEKSRLLSDRFSAERPKGSFSTLEIQRTEQGDSAMYLCASSLIGAFYEQYFGPGTRLTVT.

This clonotype has at least ten counts. The chain links TRBV10-1 to TRBJ1-1, with unresolved D. V lost 5 bases and J 6 bases, leaving 16 bases between the germline ends. The CDR3 consists of 14 residues. Germline lookup yields CDR1 WNHNN and CDR2 SYGVQD (reference sequence). The CDR3 DNA reads TGCGCCAGCAGTCCCGAGACCGCTAACTCTGAAGCTTTCTTT. Protein sequence: CASSPETANSEAFF.

Ten or more counts support this clonotype. The chain carries TRBV7-6 and TRBJ2-7; perhaps D is TRBD1 or TRBD2 (5 bases each). This CDR3 comprises 14 residues. In germline, CDR1 is SGHVS, CDR2 FNYEAQ. V was cut by 5 bases and J by 3 bases, with 14 bases left in between. In DNA form, the CDR3 reads TGTGCCAGCAGCGCACCGGGACGCCTCTACGAGCAGTACTTC. Its translation is CASSAPGRLYEQYF.

V usage is TRBV5-1 and J usage is TRBJ2-5; D is ambiguous. V lost 3 bases to trimming and J lost 4 bases, with 19 bases between them. The CDR3 has 16 amino acids. Germline V CDR1 and CDR2: SGHRS, YFSETQ. The CDR3 nucleotides read TGCGCCAGCAGCTCCTCGGACGGAAGGGCAGGAGAGACCCAGTACTTC. It translates to CASSSSDGRAGETQYF.

In its sample, this clonotype was seen many times. The V call is TRBV15, the J call TRBJ2-5; 8 nucleotides agree with TRBD2. J lost 1 base, V lost 3 bases, and 7 bases had no gene match. The CDR3 spans 16 residues. CDR1 is LNHNV and CDR2 is YYDKDF in the germline V gene (reference sequence). CDR3 in amino acids: CATSRASAGGQETQYF. CDR3 bases: TGTGCCACCAGCAGGGCTTCTGCGGGGGGCCAAGAGACCCAGTACTTC.

This clonotype was counted ten times or more. The rearrangement links TRBV18 to TRBJ2-7, with 8 bases aligning to TRBD1. Germline V CDR1 and CDR2: KGHSH, LQKENI. The CDR3 is made up of 16 amino acids. V trimming: 5 bases; J trimming: 3 bases; junction bases outside the gene matches: 12. The chain's CDR3 is CASSWDRLTVRYEQYF. The CDR3 nucleotides read TGTGCCAGCTCATGGGACAGGCTCACGGTTCGCTACGAGCAGTACTTC. Full variable domain (rest looked up from reference TRBV18 and TRBJ2-7): NAGVMQNPRHLVRRRGQEARLRCSPMKGHSHVYWYRQLPEEGLKFMVYLQKENIIDESGMPKERFSAEFPKEGPSILRIQQVVRGDSAAYFCASSWDRLTVRYEQYFGPGTRLTVT.

This chain joins TRBV7-2 and TRBJ2-1; 13 bases match TRBD2. V lost 5 bases to trimming and J lost 7 bases; unmatched junction nucleotides: 2. Per the germline V gene, CDR1 is SGHTA and CDR2 is FQGNSA. This CDR3 has 14 residues. CDR3 coding DNA: TGTGCCAGCAGCACTAGCGGGGGGGCAAATGAGCAGTTCTTC. It specifies CASSTSGGANEQFF.

This clonotype was counted at least ten times. The chain links TRBV6-5 to TRBJ1-1; no firm D call. The CDR3 sequence is 12 residues long. Per the germline V gene, CDR1 is MNHEY and CDR2 is SVGAGI. Trimming cost V 0 bases and J 9 bases, with 8 bases left between them. In DNA, the CDR3 is TGTGCCAGCAGTTACTCTAGCGGGCAAGCTTTCTTT. It specifies CASSYSSGQAFF.

This clonotype came up a few times. The rearrangement uses TRBV6-5 and TRBJ1-6; 10 nucleotides align to TRBD1. The CDR3 is made up of 17 amino acids. In germline, CDR1 is MNHEY, CDR2 SVGAGI. Germline trimming cut 0 bases from V and 4 bases from J; bases unmatched to any gene: 3. The CDR3 region is CASSYSGQGVYNSPLHF. The CDR3 DNA sequence: TGTGCCAGCAGTTACTCTGGACAGGGGGTTTATAATTCACCCCTCCACTTT.

The rearrangement links TRBV12-3 or TRBV12-4 to TRBJ2-7; D remains unclear. CDR3 length equals 14 residues. Trimming left V 5 bases short and J 5 bases short, with 16 bases between. CDR3 sequence (DNA): TGTGCCAGCAGTCTCCCCAGGTTCGCGGACGAGCAGTACTTC. Amino acid sequence: CASSLPRFADEQYF.

This clonotype was observed a handful of times. The rearrangement joins TRBV12-3 or TRBV12-4 to TRBJ1-4, with D tentatively TRBD1 (6 bases). The CDR3 extends over 13 amino acids. V dropped 2 bases and J dropped 11 bases, with 12 bases sitting between them. The CDR3 DNA is TGTGCCAGCAGTTTAAAGGCAGGGGAGAAACTGTTTTTT. This translates into CASSLKAGEKLFF.

This clonotype was seen many times. The J gene is TRBJ1-1, the V gene TRBV6-2 or TRBV6-3; 9 positions match TRBD1. J was trimmed by 10 bases and V by 5 bases; bases with no gene match: 8. Germline values: CDR1 MNHEY, CDR2 SVGEGT. This CDR3 has 13 amino acids. This CDR3 is CASSASGTGTAFF. The CDR3 region has the DNA TGTGCCAGCAGTGCATCCGGGACAGGGACAGCTTTCTTT.

V gene TRBV2 combines with J gene TRBJ1-2; no clear D gene. The V end lost 7 bases, the J end lost 0 bases, and 12 bases lay between the germline ends. Looked up from germline, CDR1 is SNHLY and CDR2 is FYNNEI. The CDR3 runs 14 residues. The CDR3 is CASNQDGANYGYTF. The CDR3 region has the DNA TGTGCCAGCAATCAGGACGGCGCTAACTATGGCTACACCTTC.

By share of the sample, this clonotype is medium-sized. The chain employs TRBV5-1 and TRBJ2-7; TRBD1 matches at 11 bases. The V gene's germline CDR1 is SGHRS and CDR2 YFSETQ. CDR3 length: 16 amino acids. V lost 2 bases and J lost 6; bases outside the gene matches: 10. CDR3 amino acids: CASSFHTGTGGSEQYF. The CDR3 nucleotides read TGCGCCAGCAGCTTCCACACCGGGACAGGGGGAAGCGAGCAGTACTTC.

This clonotype is labeled medium-sized. The chain carries TRBV7-3 and TRBJ2-3, with 14 positions matching TRBD2. V was pared by 5 bases and J by 6 bases, with 4 bases of the junction left unmatched. Germline CDR1 is SGHTA and CDR2 is FQGTGA. The CDR3 sequence is 15 residues long. The CDR3 DNA sequence: TGTGCCAGCAGCCTGACTAGCGGGGGGGAGGATACGCAGTATTTT. Translation gives CASSLTSGGEDTQYF.

The table lists this clonotype with a few counts. The V gene is TRBV5-6, the J gene TRBJ2-6, with D possibly called TRBD1 or TRBD2 (5 bases each). The CDR3 spans 16 residues. Trimming shortened V by 5 bases and J by 0 bases, and 12 bases separated the two germline ends. Germline lookup yields CDR1 SGHDT and CDR2 YYEEEE. In nucleotides, the CDR3 is TGTGCCAGCAGTTCGGGACCGAACTCTGGGGCCAACGTCCTGACTTTC. Translated, it gives CASSSGPNSGANVLTF.

This clonotype was counted many times. The chain has TRBV7-8 and TRBJ1-1; 7 bases align to TRBD1. V shed 6 bases, J shed 1 base, and the junction held 2 bases outside the gene matches. CDR3 length: 13 amino acids. Germline-derived CDR1 and CDR2 are SGHVS and FQNEAQ. CDR3 sequence (DNA): TGTGCCAGCAGGGGACAGCAGAACACTGAAGCTTTCTTT. It codes for CASRGQQNTEAFF.

Ten or more counts support this clonotype. The chain recombines TRBV6-5 with TRBJ1-1; D gene uncertain. The germline V and J ends were trimmed by 6 bases and 0 bases, with 2 bases remaining between them. This CDR3 spans 11 amino acids. Germline V gene lookup returns CDR1 MNHEY and CDR2 SVGAGI. The CDR3 region is CASRMNTEAFF. In DNA form, the CDR3 reads TGTGCCAGCAGGATGAACACTGAAGCTTTCTTT.

This clonotype showed up many times. The chain is built from TRBV7-6 and TRBJ2-3, with 14 nucleotides matching TRBD2. Germline V gene lookup returns CDR1 SGHVS and CDR2 FNYEAQ. The CDR3 is 16 amino acids. V was clipped by 5 bases and J by 3 bases; unmatched bases: 4. Written as DNA, the CDR3 is TGTGCCAGCAGCGACCGGACTAGCGGGGGGACAGATACGCAGTATTTT. It codes for CASSDRTSGGTDTQYF.

This clonotype was recorded many times. The rearrangement links TRBV3-1 to TRBJ1-6; 8 bases agree with TRBD1. This CDR3 is 14 amino acids long. CDR1 and CDR2 (germline): LGHDT, YNNKEL (reference sequence). The trim removed 3 bases at V and 8 bases at J, leaving 3 bases unmatched. CDR3 region: CASSQQGAYSPLHF. Here the CDR3 DNA reads TGTGCCAGCAGCCAGCAGGGGGCTTATTCACCCCTCCACTTT.

The chain couples TRBV7-3 to TRBJ2-2; 8 bases are a match to TRBD1. This CDR3 is built from 17 residues. CDR1 and CDR2 (germline): SGHTA, FQGTGA. J was trimmed by 8 bases and V by 5 bases; bases with no gene match: 16. CDR3 coding DNA: TGTGCCAGCAGCGATCACACCCCAGGACAGGGAAGAGGGGAGCTGTTTTTT. Its protein product is CASSDHTPGQGRGELFF.

Many counts were recorded for this clonotype. The chain couples TRBV7-2 to TRBJ1-5, with 9 bases fitting TRBD1. Unmatched junction bases numbered 6, after V lost 3 bases and J lost 3 bases. This CDR3 comprises 16 residues. The germline V gene has CDR1 SGHTA and CDR2 FQGNSA. CDR3 sequence: CASSFRGQGFNQPQHF. The CDR3 DNA sequence: TGTGCCAGCAGCTTCCGGGGACAGGGATTCAATCAGCCCCAGCATTTT.

The chain uses TRBV29-1 and TRBJ2-5; D uncertain. CDR3 length equals 11 residues. Germline CDR1 is SQVTM and CDR2 is ANQGSEA. The V end was cut by 6 bases, the J end by 1 base, with 6 bases between. CDR3 sequence (DNA): TGCAGCGTCTGGATCCAAGAGACCCAGTACTTC. This translates into CSVWIQETQYF.

This clonotype was seen repeatedly, ten times or more. The gene calls are TRBV14 and TRBJ2-1; TRBD2 is a possible D gene (7 bases). The germline CDR1 and CDR2 sequences are SGHDN and FVKESK. The CDR3 contains 15 residues. V lost 4 bases and J 6 bases, leaving 16 bases between the germline ends. The CDR3 bases are TGTGCCAGCAGCCCTATGGGGGGGCCAAGCAATGAGCAGTTCTTC. This gives the protein CASSPMGGPSNEQFF.

Ten or more counts support this clonotype. The chain employs TRBV20-1 and TRBJ1-4; no reliable D call. Germline V gene data show CDR1 as DFQATT and CDR2 as SNEGSKA (reference sequence). Trimming removed 3 bases from V and 0 bases from J, with 8 bases in between. This CDR3 comprises 14 residues. The CDR3 loop is CSASTDSTNEKLFF. The CDR3 DNA sequence: TGCAGTGCTAGTACGGACTCAACTAATGAAAAACTGTTTTTT.

In this sample, this clonotype turned up many times. V usage is TRBV20-1 and J usage is TRBJ1-2; D ambiguous. V gave up 0 bases and J gave up 5 bases, with 25 bases separating them. The length of the CDR3 is 18 residues. Germline V lookup: CDR1 DFQATT, CDR2 SNEGSKA (reference sequence). The CDR3 DNA reads as TGCAGTGCTAGAGATAAGGCCCTATCGGGGTCAGAAGGATATGGCTACACCTTC. Residues: CSARDKALSGSEGYGYTF.

This clonotype has a count of ten or more. The rearrangement joins TRBV7-9 to TRBJ1-2, with D tentatively TRBD1 (6 bases). The V gene's germline CDR1 is SEHNR and CDR2 FQNEAQ (reference sequence). The ends were cut back, 5 bases at V and 2 bases at J, with 15 bases in the middle. This CDR3 region has 15 residues. The CDR3 is CASSPWTERNYGYTF. CDR3 nucleotide sequence: TGTGCCAGCAGCCCCTGGACAGAAAGGAACTATGGCTACACCTTC.

At least ten counts were recorded for this clonotype. The rearrangement uses TRBV6-2 or TRBV6-3 and TRBJ2-3, with 13 bases lining up with TRBD2. The V segment lost 5 bases and the J segment 2 bases; nucleotides outside the gene matches: 1. The germline V gene has CDR1 MNHEY and CDR2 SVGEGT. The CDR3 totals 15 residues. CDR3 amino acids: CASSTSGGATDTQYF. The CDR3 coding sequence is TGTGCCAGCAGTACTAGCGGGGGGGCCACAGATACGCAGTATTTT.